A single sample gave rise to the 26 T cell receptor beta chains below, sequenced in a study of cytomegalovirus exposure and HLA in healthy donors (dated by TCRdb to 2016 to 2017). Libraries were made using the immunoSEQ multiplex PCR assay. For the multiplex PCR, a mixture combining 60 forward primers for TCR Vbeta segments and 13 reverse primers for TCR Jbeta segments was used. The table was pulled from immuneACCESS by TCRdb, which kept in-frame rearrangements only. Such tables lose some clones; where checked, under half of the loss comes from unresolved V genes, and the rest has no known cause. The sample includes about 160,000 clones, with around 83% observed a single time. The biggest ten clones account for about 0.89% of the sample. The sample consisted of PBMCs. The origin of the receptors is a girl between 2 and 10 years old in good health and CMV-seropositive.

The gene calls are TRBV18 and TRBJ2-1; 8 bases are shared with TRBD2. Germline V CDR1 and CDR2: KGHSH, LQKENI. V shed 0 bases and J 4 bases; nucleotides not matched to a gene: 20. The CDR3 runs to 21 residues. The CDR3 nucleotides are TGTGCCAGCTCACCACCACAAGGATCCCCCGGGACTAGGGGTTTGTACAATGAGCAGTTCTTC. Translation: CASSPPQGSPGTRGLYNEQFF. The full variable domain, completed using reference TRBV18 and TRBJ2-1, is NAGVMQNPRHLVRRRGQEARLRCSPMKGHSHVYWYRQLPEEGLKFMVYLQKENIIDESGMPKERFSAEFPKEGPSILRIQQVVRGDSAAYFCASSPPQGSPGTRGLYNEQFFGPGTRLTVL.

CDR3 nucleotide sequence: TGCGCCAGCAGCTTGGGGGGTCTAGCCGGCAATGAGCAGTTCTTC. Protein sequence: CASSLGGLAGNEQFF. The J gene is TRBJ2-1, the V gene TRBV5-1; tentatively, D is TRBD2 (5 bases). This CDR3 has 15 residues. Germline loops: CDR1 SGHRS, CDR2 YFSETQ. V lost 0 bases, J lost 6 bases, and 13 bases lay in between.

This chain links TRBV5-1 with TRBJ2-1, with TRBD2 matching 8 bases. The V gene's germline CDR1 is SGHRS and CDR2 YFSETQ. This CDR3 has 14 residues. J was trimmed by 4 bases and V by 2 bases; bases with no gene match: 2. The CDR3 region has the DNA TGCGCCAGCAGCTTAACTAGCGGTTACAATGAGCAGTTCTTC. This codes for CASSLTSGYNEQFF.

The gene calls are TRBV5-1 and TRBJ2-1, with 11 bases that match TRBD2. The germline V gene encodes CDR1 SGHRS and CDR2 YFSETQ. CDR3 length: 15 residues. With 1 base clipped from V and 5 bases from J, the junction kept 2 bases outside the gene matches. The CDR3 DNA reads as TGCGCCAGCAGCTTGATAGCGGGAGGGCACAATGAGCAGTTCTTC. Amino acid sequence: CASSLIAGGHNEQFF. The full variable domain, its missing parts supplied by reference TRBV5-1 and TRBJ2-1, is KAGVTQTPRYLIKTRGQQVTLSCSPISGHRSVSWYQQTPGQGLQFLFEYFSETQRNKGNFPGRFSGRQFSNSRSEMNVSTLELGDSALYLCASSLIAGGHNEQFFGPGTRLTVL.

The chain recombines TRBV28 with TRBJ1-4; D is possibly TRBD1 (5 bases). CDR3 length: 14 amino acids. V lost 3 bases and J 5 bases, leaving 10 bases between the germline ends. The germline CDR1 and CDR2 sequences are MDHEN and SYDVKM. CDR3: CASSFRDTNEKLFF. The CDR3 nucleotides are TGTGCCAGCAGTTTCAGGGATACCAATGAAAAACTGTTTTTT.

CDR3 DNA sequence: TGCGCCAGCAGCTTCGGACTAGGGGTAGCGTACGAGCAGTACTTC. Translation: CASSFGLGVAYEQYF. The chain uses TRBV5-1 and TRBJ2-7, with 7 bases that match TRBD2. Looked up from germline, CDR1 is SGHRS and CDR2 is YFSETQ. The V segment lost 2 bases and the J segment 4 bases; nucleotides outside the gene matches: 9. The CDR3 is 15 amino acids.

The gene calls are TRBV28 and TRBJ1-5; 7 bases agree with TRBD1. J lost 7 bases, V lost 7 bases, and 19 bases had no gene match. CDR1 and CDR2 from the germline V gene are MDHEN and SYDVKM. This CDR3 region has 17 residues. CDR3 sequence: CASILSQGRKGSQPQHF. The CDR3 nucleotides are TGTGCCAGCATTCTATCACAGGGGAGAAAGGGGAGCCAGCCCCAGCATTTT. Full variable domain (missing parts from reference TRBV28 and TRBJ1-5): DVKVTQSSRYLVKRTGEKVFLECVQDMDHENMFWYRQDPGLGLRLIYFSYDVKMKEKGDIPEGYSVSREKKERFSLILESASTNQTSMYLCASILSQGRKGSQPQHFGDGTRLSIL.

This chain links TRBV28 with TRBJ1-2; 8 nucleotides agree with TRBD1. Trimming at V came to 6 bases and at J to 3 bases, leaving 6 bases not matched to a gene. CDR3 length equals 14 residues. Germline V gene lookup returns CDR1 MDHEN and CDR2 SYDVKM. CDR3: CASSPDRAHYGYTF. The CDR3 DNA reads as TGTGCCAGCAGCCCGGACAGGGCTCACTATGGCTACACCTTC.

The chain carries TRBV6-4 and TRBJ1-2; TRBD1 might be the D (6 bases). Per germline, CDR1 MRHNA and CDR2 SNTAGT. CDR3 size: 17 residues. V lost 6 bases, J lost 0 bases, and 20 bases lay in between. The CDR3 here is CASRASDRGGSNYGYTF. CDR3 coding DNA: TGTGCCAGCAGGGCCTCGGACCGGGGGGGCTCTAACTATGGCTACACCTTC.

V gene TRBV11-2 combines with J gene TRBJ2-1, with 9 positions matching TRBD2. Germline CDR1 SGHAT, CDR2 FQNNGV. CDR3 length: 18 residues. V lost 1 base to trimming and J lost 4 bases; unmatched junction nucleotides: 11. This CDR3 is CASSLGPALAGPYNEQFF. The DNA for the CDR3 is TGTGCCAGCAGCTTAGGTCCTGCACTAGCGGGCCCATACAATGAGCAGTTCTTC. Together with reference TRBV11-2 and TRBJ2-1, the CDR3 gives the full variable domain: EAGVAQSPRYKIIEKRQSVAFWCNPISGHATLYWYQQILGQGPKLLIQFQNNGVVDDSQLPKDRFSAERLKGVDSTLKIQPAKLEDSAVYLCASSLGPALAGPYNEQFFGPGTRLTVL.

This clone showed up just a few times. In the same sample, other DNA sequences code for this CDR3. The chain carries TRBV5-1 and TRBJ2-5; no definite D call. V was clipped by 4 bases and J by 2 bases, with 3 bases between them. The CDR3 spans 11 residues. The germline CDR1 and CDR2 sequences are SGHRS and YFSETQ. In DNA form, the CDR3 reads TGCGCCAGCAGCCGGCAAGAGACCCAGTACTTC. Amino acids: CASSRQETQYF.

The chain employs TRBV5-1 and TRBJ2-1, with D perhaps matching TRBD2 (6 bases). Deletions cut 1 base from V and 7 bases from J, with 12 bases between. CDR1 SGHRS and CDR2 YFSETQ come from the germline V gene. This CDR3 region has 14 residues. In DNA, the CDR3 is TGCGCCAGCAGCTTGTCTAGCGTGGATAATGAGCAGTTCTTC. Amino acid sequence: CASSLSSVDNEQFF.

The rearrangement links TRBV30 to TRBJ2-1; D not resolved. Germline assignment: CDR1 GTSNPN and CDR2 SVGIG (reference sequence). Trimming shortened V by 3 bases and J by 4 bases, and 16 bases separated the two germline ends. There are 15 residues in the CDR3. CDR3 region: CAWSQDTLNYNEQFF. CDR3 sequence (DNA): TGTGCCTGGAGCCAAGACACGTTAAATTACAATGAGCAGTTCTTC.

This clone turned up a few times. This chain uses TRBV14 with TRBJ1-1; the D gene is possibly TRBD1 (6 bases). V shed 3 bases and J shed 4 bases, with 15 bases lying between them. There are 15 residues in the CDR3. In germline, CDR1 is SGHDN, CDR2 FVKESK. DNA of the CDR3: TGTGCCAGCAGCCATATACCGGGACACCGCACTGAAGCTTTCTTT. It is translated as CASSHIPGHRTEAFF.

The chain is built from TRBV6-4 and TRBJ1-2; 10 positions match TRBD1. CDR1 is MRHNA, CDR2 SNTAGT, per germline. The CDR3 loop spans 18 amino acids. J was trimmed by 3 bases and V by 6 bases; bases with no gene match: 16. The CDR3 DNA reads TGTGCCAGCAGCGCAACCGGGACAGGGGTGGGCCTTGACTATGGCTACACCTTC. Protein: CASSATGTGVGLDYGYTF.

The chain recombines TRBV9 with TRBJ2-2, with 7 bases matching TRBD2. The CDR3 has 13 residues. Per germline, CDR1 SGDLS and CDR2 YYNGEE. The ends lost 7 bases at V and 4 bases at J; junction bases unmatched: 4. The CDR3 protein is CASGRAVTGELFF. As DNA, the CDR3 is TGTGCCAGCGGGAGGGCCGTCACCGGGGAGCTGTTTTTT. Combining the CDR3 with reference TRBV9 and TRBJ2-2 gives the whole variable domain DSGVTQTPKHLITATGQRVTLRCSPRSGDLSVYWYQQSLDQGLQFLIQYYNGEERAKGNILERFSAQQFPDLHSELNLSSLELGDSALYFCASGRAVTGELFFGEGSRLTVL.

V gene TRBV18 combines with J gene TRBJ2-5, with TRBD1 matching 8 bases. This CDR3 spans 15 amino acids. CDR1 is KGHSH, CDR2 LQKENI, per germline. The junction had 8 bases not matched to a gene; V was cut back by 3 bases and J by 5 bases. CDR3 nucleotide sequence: TGTGCCAGCTCACCCTTTACAGGGGGAGAGGAGACCCAGTACTTC. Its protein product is CASSPFTGGEETQYF.

The CDR3 bases are TGTGCCAGCAGTTACTCCTATTCCCGAGGTGAAGCTTTCTTT. It codes for CASSYSYSRGEAFF. The chain combines TRBV6-5 with TRBJ1-1; D call uncertain. V lost 0 bases and J 7 bases, leaving 12 bases between the germline ends. Germline-derived CDR1 and CDR2 are MNHEY and SVGAGI. The CDR3 is made up of 14 amino acids.

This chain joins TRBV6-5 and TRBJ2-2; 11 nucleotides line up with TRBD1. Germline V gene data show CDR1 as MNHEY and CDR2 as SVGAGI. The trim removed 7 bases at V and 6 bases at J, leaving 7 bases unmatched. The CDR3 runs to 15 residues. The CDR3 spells CASKIGGQGAGELFF. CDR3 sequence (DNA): TGTGCCAGCAAAATAGGGGGACAGGGGGCCGGGGAGCTGTTTTTT.

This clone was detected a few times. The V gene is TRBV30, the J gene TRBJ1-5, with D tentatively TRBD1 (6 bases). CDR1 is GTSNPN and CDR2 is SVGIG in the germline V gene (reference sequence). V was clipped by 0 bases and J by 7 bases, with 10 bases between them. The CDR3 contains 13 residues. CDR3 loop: CAWSVGGAQPQHF. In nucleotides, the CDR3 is TGTGCCTGGAGTGTTGGGGGGGCCCAGCCCCAGCATTTT.

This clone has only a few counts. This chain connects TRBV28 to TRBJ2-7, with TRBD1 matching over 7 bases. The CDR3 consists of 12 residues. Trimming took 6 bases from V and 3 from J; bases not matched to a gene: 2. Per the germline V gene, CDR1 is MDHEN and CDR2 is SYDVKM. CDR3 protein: CASSRDSYEQYF. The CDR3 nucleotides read TGTGCCAGCAGCAGGGACAGCTACGAGCAGTACTTC. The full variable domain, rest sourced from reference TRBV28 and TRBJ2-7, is DVKVTQSSRYLVKRTGEKVFLECVQDMDHENMFWYRQDPGLGLRLIYFSYDVKMKEKGDIPEGYSVSREKKERFSLILESASTNQTSMYLCASSRDSYEQYFGPGTRLTVT.

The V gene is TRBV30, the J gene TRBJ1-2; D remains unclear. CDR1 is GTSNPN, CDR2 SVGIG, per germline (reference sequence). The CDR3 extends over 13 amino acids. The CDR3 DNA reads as TGTGCTACGACGGAGGGAGTCGACTATGGCTACACCTTC. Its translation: CATTEGVDYGYTF. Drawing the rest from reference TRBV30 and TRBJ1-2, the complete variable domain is SQTIHQWPATLVQPVGSPLSLECTVEGTSNPNLYWYRQAAGRGLQLLFYSVGIGQISSEVPQNLSASRPQDRQFILSSKKLLLSDSGFYLCATTEGVDYGYTFGSGTRLTVV.

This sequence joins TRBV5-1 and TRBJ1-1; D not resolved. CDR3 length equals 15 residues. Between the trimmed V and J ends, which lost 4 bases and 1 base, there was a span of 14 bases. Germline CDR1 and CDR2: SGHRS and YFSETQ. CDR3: CASSLGPGENTEAFF. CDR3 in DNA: TGCGCCAGCAGCCTAGGGCCCGGGGAGAACACTGAAGCTTTCTTT.

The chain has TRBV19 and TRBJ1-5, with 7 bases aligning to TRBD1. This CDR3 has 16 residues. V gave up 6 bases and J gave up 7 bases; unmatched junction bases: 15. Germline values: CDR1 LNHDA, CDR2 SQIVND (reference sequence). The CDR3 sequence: CASSKPLTGSGQPQHF. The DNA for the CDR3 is TGTGCCAGTAGCAAACCGTTGACAGGGAGCGGGCAGCCCCAGCATTTT.

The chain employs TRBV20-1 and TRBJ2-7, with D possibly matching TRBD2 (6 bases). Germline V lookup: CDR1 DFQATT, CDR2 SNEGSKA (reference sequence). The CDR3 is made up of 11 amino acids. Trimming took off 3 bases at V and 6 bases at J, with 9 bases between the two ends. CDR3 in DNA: TGCAGTGCTAGGAGGGGAGGCGAGCAGTACTTC. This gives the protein CSARRGGEQYF.

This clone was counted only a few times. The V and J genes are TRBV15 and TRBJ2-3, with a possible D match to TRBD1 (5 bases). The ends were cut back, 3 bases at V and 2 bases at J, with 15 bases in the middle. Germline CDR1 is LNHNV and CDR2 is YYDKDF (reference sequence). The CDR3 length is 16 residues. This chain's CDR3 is CATSSASRALTDTQYF. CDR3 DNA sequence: TGTGCCACCAGCAGTGCTTCCAGGGCCCTCACAGATACGCAGTATTTT.